Given below is one T cell receptor beta chain in context. The antigen remains undetermined. V was trimmed by 2 bases and J by 6 bases, leaving 7 bases between them. Looked up from germline, CDR1 is LGHNT and CDR2 is FRNRAP. The CDR3 loop spans 13 amino acids. The data belong to a study of shared clonotypes between healthy human individuals. Study-level information: Ranging from 18 to 49 in age, donors were a couple of women and a few men. The study, taken as a whole, reports: For naive CD4 cells, approximately 5% of clonotypes were shared across a handful of donors.

Donors included only healthy HIV-negative adults lacking recent acute infections or vaccinations. The material for each subset, its genomic DNA, was split evenly across several immunoSEQ plates. Clones were sequenced by immunoSEQ multiplex PCR, and TCRdb holds only the in-frame ones, with some missing. This sample has millions of clones; more than 90% occur once, and the top ten carry under 0.15%. This TCR derives from a man in his late teens or twenties in good health. The chain recombines TRBV12-5 with TRBJ2-2, with D possibly being TRBD2 (6 bases). What was sequenced was naive CD4+ T cells sorted from blood. Subset of the sample: CD45RA+ positively selected. CDR3 sequence reads: CASGLPGAGELFF. CDR3 coding DNA: TGTGCTAGTGGTTTGCCGGGGGCCGGGGAGCTGTTTTTT.